This T cell receptor (beta chain) was sequenced during a study of T cell responses to AZD1222 COVID-19 vaccine. Study-level information: Analyses pooled second doses at about 4 or about 12 weeks. General study results and limits: Just a handful of AZD1222 recipients were seropositive at baseline. A rise in Spike-specific TCR breadth and depth followed two AZD1222 doses.

Concerning this clone: The antigen is undetermined.

Repertoires were generated with immunoSEQ multiplex PCR, while TCRdb's copy carries only in-frame clones and drops some. The table includes approximately 140,000 clones, roughly 91% detected once. The sequence derives from an adult in good health. Source: peripheral blood, taken on day 0 of AZD1222 vaccination.

The CDR3 spells CASSRDTSGEQYF. DNA for the CDR3: TGTGCCAGCAGCAGGGACACCTCGGGCGAGCAGTACTTC. The V and J genes are TRBV7-9 and TRBJ2-7, with D possibly being TRBD1 (6 bases). Germline CDR1 reads SEHNR; CDR2 reads FQNEAQ (reference sequence). The CDR3 runs 13 residues. Between the trimmed V and J ends, which lost 5 bases and 6 bases, there was a span of 14 bases.